Sequencing of this T cell receptor beta chain was carried out in a study of blood T cell repertoires in COVID-19. Germline V gives CDR1 LGHNA, CDR2 YNFKEQ. The V segment lost 4 bases and the J segment 4 bases; nucleotides outside the gene matches: 12. There are 16 residues in the CDR3. Authors' methods: How many nucleated cells were present was estimated from reference gene primer amplification. Using immunoSEQ multiplex PCR, the repertoire was profiled, and TCRdb retains in-frame clones only, with some absent. From that table come the V and J calls and clone size; the DNA was used to work out D and trimming. The repertoire holds tens of thousands of clones, with 80% to 85% as singletons.

This TCR was recovered from a human donor in a cohort sampled during active COVID-19. The specimen was peripheral blood. The chain couples TRBV4-2 to TRBJ2-7; 8 bases are shared with TRBD2. The CDR3 region is CASSPSRLARLYEQYF. Here the CDR3 DNA reads TGTGCCAGCAGCCCGTCGAGACTAGCGAGACTTTACGAGCAGTACTTC.